Following are 12 T cell receptor beta chains from one sample sequenced in a study of PD-L1 blockade in urothelial cancer. The data were produced by immunoSEQ multiplex PCR, yet TCRdb's version contains in-frame clones alone and is incomplete. This table has approximately 110,000 clones, around 85% appearing once. The sample here was PBMCs, taken around atezolizumab (anti-PD-L1) treatment. Receptors originate from a man between 45 and 60 years old with urothelial cancer.

This chain uses TRBV18 with TRBJ1-4; 9 bases fit TRBD1. CDR1 is KGHSH, CDR2 LQKENI, per germline. The V and J ends lost 5 bases and 5 bases, in that order; junction bases with no gene match: 3. CDR3 length: 14 amino acids. CDR3 residues: CASSSGQGNEKLFF. The CDR3 DNA follows: TGTGCCAGCTCATCGGGACAGGGAAATGAAAAACTGTTTTTT.

The rearrangement uses TRBV19 and TRBJ2-4, with 8 bases fitting TRBD1. Per the germline V gene, CDR1 is LNHDA and CDR2 is SQIVND (reference sequence). The CDR3 has 14 amino acids. V trimming: 3 bases; J trimming: 8 bases; junction bases outside the gene matches: 6. For the CDR3, the DNA is TGTGCCAGTAGTATCCAGGGGGCGCAGGACATTCAGTACTTC. Protein: CASSIQGAQDIQYF.

This clone was observed a few times. This chain uses TRBV7-8 with TRBJ2-7, with D tentatively TRBD2 (6 bases). V dropped 1 base and J dropped 3 bases, with 10 bases sitting between them. Germline lookup yields CDR1 SGHVS and CDR2 FQNEAQ. The CDR3 loop spans 14 amino acids. The CDR3 spells CASSLVSSDYEQYF. The DNA of the CDR3 is TGTGCCAGCAGCTTAGTCTCTAGCGACTACGAGCAGTACTTC.

The genes are TRBV7-9 and TRBJ1-4, with 11 positions matching TRBD1. CDR3 length: 15 amino acids. V shed 4 bases and J 6 bases; nucleotides not matched to a gene: 4. The germline V gene has CDR1 SEHNR and CDR2 FQNEAQ (reference sequence). DNA for the CDR3: TGTGCCAGCAGCTACGGGACAGGGGGAGATGAAAAACTGTTTTTT. Translating gives CASSYGTGGDEKLFF.

The rearrangement uses TRBV18 and TRBJ2-7; D gene ambiguous. The CDR3 consists of 13 residues. Between the trimmed V and J ends, which lost 3 bases and 5 bases, there was a span of 11 bases. The germline V gene encodes CDR1 KGHSH and CDR2 LQKENI. The CDR3 region is CASSPPGLHEQYF. CDR3 nucleotide sequence: TGTGCCAGCTCACCGCCAGGCCTCCACGAGCAGTACTTC.

On this clone itself: Other DNA sequences in this specimen translate into the identical CDR3. This rearrangement joins TRBV6-5 to TRBJ2-7; the match to TRBD1 covers 10 bases. This CDR3 contains 13 residues. Trimming removed 9 bases from V and 7 bases from J; junction bases left unmatched: 9. Germline loops: CDR1 MNHEY, CDR2 SVGAGI. The CDR3 sequence is CASSDRGLGEQYF. The DNA for the CDR3 is TGTGCCAGTTCGGACAGGGGGTTGGGGGAGCAGTACTTC.

The genes are TRBV2 and TRBJ1-3; D remains unclear. Germline V gene sequence: CDR1 SNHLY, CDR2 FYNNEI. CDR3 length: 15 amino acids. V was trimmed by 2 bases and J by 0 bases, leaving 8 bases between them. CDR3 sequence (DNA): TGTGCCAGCAGTGAATCTTCCCTCTCTGGAAACACCATATATTTT. Protein product: CASSESSLSGNTIYF.

The CDR3 protein is CASSLTGTSEAFF. The CDR3 DNA follows: TGTGCCAGCAGCTTAACGGGGACTTCTGAAGCTTTCTTT. The V call is TRBV7-3, the J call TRBJ1-1; D is possibly TRBD1 (5 bases). The CDR3 totals 13 residues. Trimming pared 0 bases from V and 6 bases from J, leaving 8 bases between. CDR1 SGHTA and CDR2 FQGTGA come from the germline V gene. The whole variable domain, remainder taken from reference TRBV7-3 and TRBJ1-1, is GAGVSQTPSNKVTEKGKYVELRCDPISGHTALYWYRQSLGQGPEFLIYFQGTGAADDSGLPNDRFFAVRPEGSVSTLKIQRTERGDSAVYLCASSLTGTSEAFFGQGTRLTVV.

The chain combines TRBV19 with TRBJ2-3, with 7 nucleotides matching TRBD2. V was clipped by 3 bases and J by 3 bases; unmatched bases: 3. The germline gives CDR1 LNHDA, CDR2 SQIVND (reference sequence). The CDR3 consists of 14 residues. The CDR3 sequence: CASSIGLDTDTQYF. For the CDR3, the DNA is TGTGCCAGTAGTATTGGACTAGATACAGATACGCAGTATTTT.

The chain couples TRBV7-9 to TRBJ1-6; a possible D gene is TRBD1 (6 bases). This CDR3 is built from 13 residues. The germline gives CDR1 SEHNR, CDR2 FQNEAQ (reference sequence). V gave up 5 bases and J gave up 9 bases, with 11 bases separating them. CDR3 sequence: CASSQQGSSPLHF. The DNA of the CDR3 is TGTGCCAGCAGCCAACAGGGTAGTTCACCCCTCCACTTT.

This clone was seen once. The chain links TRBV28 to TRBJ2-1, with 13 bases that match TRBD2. Trimming at V came to 8 bases and at J to 8 bases, leaving 6 bases not matched to a gene. This CDR3 has 14 residues. The germline V gene has CDR1 MDHEN and CDR2 SYDVKM. CDR3: CASLLAGGRYEQFF. The CDR3 coding sequence is TGTGCCAGCCTACTAGCGGGAGGGCGCTATGAGCAGTTCTTC.

The CDR3 spells CASSLVGLAYNEQFF. CDR3 DNA sequence: TGTGCCAGCAGCTTAGTCGGACTAGCTTACAATGAGCAGTTCTTC. The chain is built from TRBV7-8 and TRBJ2-1, with 8 bases lining up with TRBD2. This CDR3 has 15 residues. Looked up from germline, CDR1 is SGHVS and CDR2 is FQNEAQ. V lost 1 base and J lost 4; bases outside the gene matches: 3.